The rows below give T cell receptor beta chains drawn from one sample of a study of T cell changes during pregnancy in multiple sclerosis. TCRdb's table, derived via immunoSEQ multiplex PCR, lists solely in-frame clones and lacks some. The sample contains roughly 40,000 clones, around 94% of which appear only once. The input for sequencing was peripheral blood, taken before pregnancy. These receptors were obtained from a female donor with multiple sclerosis, enrolled in a pregnancy study. The conserved cysteine and the conserved F or W are not part of the CDR3 here. The order of the fields is V gene, CDR3 length, CDR3 protein.

TRBV7-3 | 14 | ASSLTLLGRTGELF
TRBV28 | 11 | ASTPQGSTEAF
TRBV12-2 | 15 | ASRLTAGSGDQETQY
TRBV2 | 13 | ASSSDRETGNTIY
TRBV18 | 13 | ASSPLGGVGETQY
TRBV5-5 | 10 | ASSTFNQPQH
TRBV7-6 | 12 | ASSATSGNNEQF
TRBV5-1 | 13 | ASSQTSGNYNEQF
TRBV28 | 21 | ASSLWRVGINGMRQGARYGYT
TRBV6-1 | 13 | ASSAGLQRYNEQF
TRBV7-9 | 14 | ASSPTRTRMGNEQF
TRBV4-1 | 15 | ASSQASLAGRIYEQY
TRBV25-1 | 12 | ASSGDRVNQPQH
TRBV11-2 | 11 | ASSPGQNYGYT
TRBV27 | 14 | ASRDVDRGDNQPQH
TRBV28 | 11 | ASSLGDRFGYT
TRBV27 | 12 | ASSPGQGYQPQH
TRBV4-1 | 15 | ASSRGTSGITKNIQY
TRBV10-1 | 11 | ASSDNLQETQY
TRBV6-4 | 13 | ASSEGAGAADTQY
TRBV4-1 | 12 | ASSLRDIDNEQF
TRBV7-9 | 11 | ASSSRTSYEQY
TRBV9 | 14 | ASTEREVEANNEQF
TRBV14 | 15 | ASSQLSGRSSSYEQY
TRBV23-1 | 11 | ASSQAGCYGYT
TRBV28 | 14 | ASSLGVWGGRNGYT
TRBV7-2 | 14 | ASSLVSGRAGDEQF
TRBV5-6 | 16 | ASSLCGDRFSGANVLT
TRBV30 | 11 | AWSGREDQPQH
TRBV27 | 14 | ASSLIPGELNTEAF
TRBV6-5 | 9 | ASRRGNGYT
TRBV6-1 | 13 | AGLGTGETRGELF
TRBV19 | 13 | ASSPLTVPTDTQY
TRBV7-2 | 11 | ASSLSGQETQY
TRBV5-8 | 12 | ASINNWEAYEQY
TRBV7-9 | 16 | ASSSRPPGTGNLDTQY
TRBV2 | 12 | ASSGQGANQPQH
TRBV30 | 11 | ACLPSRYTEAF
TRBV2 | 11 | ASSGQGVVEQY
TRBV28 | 14 | ASSLSGQVRGQPQH
TRBV6-5 | 13 | ASSFNRVANTEAF
TRBV7-9 | 10 | ASSLGLQSAF
TRBV5-5 | 14 | ASSLAVSGLQETQY
TRBV5-1 | 12 | ASSLGDFQETQY
TRBV9 | 13 | ASSTGDSGTDTQY